This T cell receptor beta chain was captured by sequencing in a study of CD8 T cells in ankylosing spondylitis (dated by TCRdb to 2016 to 2017). For context, the study as a whole: The study set out to find disease-linked TCR variants by profiling T cell receptor beta repertoires in ankylosing spondylitis patients and healthy donors. The full study cohort was made up of approximately 24 ankylosing spondylitis patients and more than 90 healthy donors. Samples of peripheral blood were taken, and for ankylosing spondylitis patients, synovial fluid was collected as well.

This clonotype was seen more than once but under ten times. Its target antigen remains unknown. It has no much larger one-base neighbor in the sample; base qualities were not kept. General conclusions and limits of the study: Some TCR beta motif variants had previously been reported in synovial fluid and blood of reactive arthritis patients, which suggested common disease-initiation mechanisms. Blood from ankylosing spondylitis patients appeared to be characterized by a TCR beta motif made up of several highly homologous amino acid variants. The disease-linked clones were reported as significantly enriched in matched synovial fluid samples from ankylosing spondylitis patients. A CD8+ phenotype was shown by the disease-linked clones, which were found at relatively low frequencies in peripheral blood.

Sequencer: Illumina HiSeq 2500. TCR beta libraries were prepared by quantitative 5'-RACE with molecular barcodes. The source study handled its data this way. A new computational method based on a probabilistic model of VDJ rearrangement was used to identify disease-linked TCR variants. Using fastp at Q25 and MiXCR, TCRdb reprocessed the public reads and kept productive beta chains. Every entry covers one CDR3 protein and lists the most common genes and DNA from its rows. The V and J calls and clone size come from TCRdb's table, not from the authors' own analysis. The sample table contains 200,000 to 250,000 distinct CDR3 sequences; only one count was recorded for about 16% of them. Of the sample, about 44% falls within the top ten clones. Trimmed from V: 8 bases; trimmed from J: 10 bases; junction bases lacking a gene match: 8. There are 13 amino acids in the CDR3, from cysteine to phenylalanine inclusive. Only CDR3 DNA is held: 39 bases, read in frame from base 1. CDR1 and CDR2 were assigned from the germline V gene as SGHTA and FQGTGA.

The origin of this receptor is a male donor with ankylosing spondylitis. The sequence links TRBV7-3 to TRBJ1-1; 12 of the junction bases match TRBD1. The material sequenced was blood, either unsorted or a sorted T cell fraction (not recorded which). The CDR3 protein sequence reads: CASSTGQGAVAFF. The DNA reads TGTGCCAGCTCAACGGGACAGGGGGCGGTAGCTTTCTTT.